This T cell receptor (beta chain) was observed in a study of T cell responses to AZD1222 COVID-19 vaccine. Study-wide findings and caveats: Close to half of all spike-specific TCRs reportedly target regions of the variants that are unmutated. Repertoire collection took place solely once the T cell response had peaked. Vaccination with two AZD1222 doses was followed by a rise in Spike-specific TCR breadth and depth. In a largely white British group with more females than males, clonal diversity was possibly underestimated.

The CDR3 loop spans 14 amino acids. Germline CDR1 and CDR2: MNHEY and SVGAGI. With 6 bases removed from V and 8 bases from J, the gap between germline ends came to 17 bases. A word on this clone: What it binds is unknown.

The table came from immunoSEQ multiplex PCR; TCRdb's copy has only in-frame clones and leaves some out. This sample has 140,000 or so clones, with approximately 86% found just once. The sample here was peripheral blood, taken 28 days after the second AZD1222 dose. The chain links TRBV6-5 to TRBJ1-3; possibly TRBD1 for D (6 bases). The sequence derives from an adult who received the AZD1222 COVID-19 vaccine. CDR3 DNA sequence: TGTGCCAGCAGCACGGGGGGGCTAGTGGACACCATATATTTT. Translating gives CASSTGGLVDTIYF.